The 29 T cell receptor beta chains below all came from one sample that was sequenced in a study of cytomegalovirus exposure and HLA in healthy donors. Repertoires were generated with immunoSEQ multiplex PCR, while TCRdb's copy carries only in-frame clones and drops some. The sample has under 350,000 clones, just over 85% seen once. The sample comprised PBMCs. The receptors stem from a woman younger than 30 in good health and CMV-seronegative.

The rearrangement links TRBV19 to TRBJ2-1; 9 nucleotides match TRBD1. In germline, CDR1 is LNHDA, CDR2 SQIVND (reference sequence). This CDR3 has 16 amino acids. V lost 5 bases, J lost 2 bases, and 7 bases stayed unmatched. CDR3 bases: TGTGCCAGTAGTGAGGACAGGGGATACACCTACAATGAGCAGTTCTTC. It encodes CASSEDRGYTYNEQFF.

The chain recombines TRBV6-5 with TRBJ2-2; 8 bases match TRBD1. The J segment lost 3 bases and the V segment lost 2 bases, leaving 2 bases of the junction unmatched. The germline gives CDR1 MNHEY, CDR2 SVGAGI. The length of the CDR3 is 15 residues. DNA of the CDR3: TGTGCCAGCAGTTACACAGGGGGATACACCGGGGAGCTGTTTTTT. Amino acid sequence: CASSYTGGYTGELFF.

This clone was counted a single time. The chain uses TRBV18 and TRBJ2-5; perhaps TRBD1 as D (5 bases). This CDR3 is built from 12 residues. With 3 bases removed from V and 4 bases from J, the gap between germline ends came to 6 bases. Germline CDR1 reads KGHSH; CDR2 reads LQKENI. CDR3 region: CASSPQGETQYF. The CDR3 DNA is TGTGCCAGCTCACCGCAGGGAGAGACCCAGTACTTC.

The V gene is TRBV29-1, the J gene TRBJ1-1; 10 bases line up with TRBD1. CDR3 length: 17 residues. The germline V gene has CDR1 SQVTM and CDR2 ANQGSEA. Trimming took 5 bases from V and 1 from J; bases not matched to a gene: 13. The CDR3 spells CSVRLPGQGIWNTEAFF. Here the CDR3 DNA reads TGCAGCGTTCGCCTTCCGGGACAGGGGATATGGAACACTGAAGCTTTCTTT.

The rearrangement uses TRBV11-2 and TRBJ1-2; 9 bases line up with TRBD1. CDR1 SGHAT and CDR2 FQNNGV come from the germline V gene. J was trimmed by 4 bases and V by 2 bases; bases with no gene match: 11. The CDR3 spans 17 residues. For the CDR3, the DNA is TGTGCCAGCAGCTTACTCACGCCGGGACAGGGAACCTATGGCTACACCTTC. It yields the protein CASSLLTPGQGTYGYTF.

This clone showed up just a few times. The V gene is TRBV5-1, the J gene TRBJ2-4, with D unclear. The V gene's germline CDR1 is SGHRS and CDR2 YFSETQ. Trimming cost V 1 base and J 5 bases, with 10 bases left between them. The length of the CDR3 is 14 residues. As DNA, the CDR3 is TGCGCCAGCAGCTTGAACGCGGCGGAAAACATTCAGTACTTC. Translating it yields CASSLNAAENIQYF.

This chain joins TRBV10-3 and TRBJ2-7; the D gene is possibly TRBD1 (7 bases). V shed 3 bases and J shed 5 bases, with 11 bases lying between them. The CDR3 has 13 residues. Germline CDR1 is ENHRY and CDR2 is SYGVKD. CDR3 loop: CAISEQGRNEQYF. In DNA, the CDR3 is TGTGCCATCAGTGAACAGGGGAGGAACGAGCAGTACTTC.

This clone was observed a single time. The CDR3, as DNA: TGCAGTGCATTCCAGGGGTACATTCAGTACTTC. Protein: CSAFQGYIQYF. The genes are TRBV20-1 and TRBJ2-4; D is perhaps TRBD1 (6 bases). V lost 6 bases to trimming and J lost 8 bases, with 11 bases between them. Germline loops: CDR1 DFQATT, CDR2 SNEGSKA (reference sequence). The CDR3 covers 11 residues.

The chain uses TRBV5-5 and TRBJ2-7; TRBD1 might be the D (6 bases). V was trimmed by 4 bases and J by 2 bases, leaving 22 bases between them. The germline V gene encodes CDR1 SGHKS and CDR2 YYEKEE (reference sequence). This CDR3 is 17 amino acids long. CDR3 DNA sequence: TGTGCCAGCAGCCTCAGGGGATCCGGGACGTCTGCCTACGAGCAGTACTTC. Protein sequence: CASSLRGSGTSAYEQYF.

The chain uses TRBV5-1 and TRBJ1-4; 7 positions match TRBD1. The CDR3 runs 17 residues. Germline values: CDR1 SGHRS, CDR2 YFSETQ. The V and J ends lost 0 bases and 4 bases, in that order; junction bases with no gene match: 9. In DNA form, the CDR3 reads TGCGCCAGCAGCTTGGGACAGGGAGGATCGGGTAATGAAAAACTGTTTTTT. Protein sequence: CASSLGQGGSGNEKLFF.

The chain couples TRBV7-6 to TRBJ2-7; 8 bases agree with TRBD1. The germline gives CDR1 SGHVS, CDR2 FNYEAQ. The CDR3 is 16 residues long. V gave up 5 bases and J gave up 2 bases; unmatched junction bases: 11. The DNA for the CDR3 is TGTGCCAGCAGCCCTCATCGGGACAGGCGTCCCTACGAGCAGTACTTC. This codes for CASSPHRDRRPYEQYF. Together with reference TRBV7-6 and TRBJ2-7, the CDR3 gives the full variable domain: GAGVSQSPRYKVTKRGQDVALRCDPISGHVSLYWYRQALGQGPEFLTYFNYEAQQDKSGLPNDRFSAERPEGSISTLTIQRTEQRDSAMYRCASSPHRDRRPYEQYFGPGTRLTVT.

This chain joins TRBV6-1 and TRBJ2-6; D perhaps matches TRBD2 (6 bases). The germline V and J ends were trimmed by 6 bases and 1 base, with 7 bases remaining between them. Looked up from germline, CDR1 is MNHNS and CDR2 is SASEGT. The CDR3 is 14 residues long. The CDR3 nucleotides read TGTGCCAGCAGGGAGGGATCTGGGGCCAACGTCCTGACTTTC. It codes for CASREGSGANVLTF.

The chain carries TRBV7-8 and TRBJ1-5; D is undetermined. The CDR3 spans 18 residues. V lost 0 bases and J lost 0, with 15 bases in between. Germline CDR1 and CDR2: SGHVS and FQNEAQ. The DNA for the CDR3 is TGTGCCAGCAGCTTAGCCCTGGCCGCCACCGATAGCAATCAGCCCCAGCATTTT. Protein sequence: CASSLALAATDSNQPQHF.

The V and J genes are TRBV7-2 and TRBJ2-6; 8 bases match TRBD1. V lost 6 bases and J lost 4; bases outside the gene matches: 5. Germline CDR1 and CDR2: SGHTA and FQGNSA. There are 15 residues in the CDR3. CDR3 coding DNA: TGTGCCAGCAGTCCAGGGGGCGCCGGGGCCAACGTCCTGACTTTC. It codes for CASSPGGAGANVLTF.

V is TRBV6-4 and J is TRBJ2-1; 14 bases fit TRBD2. The junction had 3 bases not matched to a gene; V was cut back by 5 bases and J by 3 bases. The CDR3 runs to 16 residues. Germline V gives CDR1 MRHNA, CDR2 SNTAGT. CDR3 protein: CASSWTSGGNYNEQFF. The CDR3 DNA sequence: TGTGCCAGCAGTTGGACTAGCGGGGGGAACTACAATGAGCAGTTCTTC.

This clone occurred once. This rearrangement joins TRBV7-8 to TRBJ2-2; the match to TRBD1 covers 8 bases. CDR1 SGHVS and CDR2 FQNEAQ come from the germline V gene. This CDR3 comprises 16 residues. Losses at the gene ends were 2 bases for V and 3 bases for J; bases not matched to a gene: 5. The chain's CDR3 is CASSLWGTGYTGELFF. Here the CDR3 DNA reads TGTGCCAGCAGCTTATGGGGGACAGGCTACACCGGGGAGCTGTTTTTT.

This clone appeared a few times. This CDR3 reads CSVDWSGYGYTF. CDR3 nucleotide sequence: TGCAGCGTTGATTGGTCAGGGTATGGCTACACCTTC. This chain connects TRBV29-1 to TRBJ1-2; D is possibly TRBD1 (5 bases). This CDR3 spans 12 amino acids. V lost 3 bases and J 5 bases, leaving 10 bases between the germline ends. Per germline, CDR1 SQVTM and CDR2 ANQGSEA.

This sequence joins TRBV5-6 and TRBJ1-1; D remains unclear. With 6 bases removed from V and 5 bases from J, the gap between germline ends came to 14 bases. CDR3 length equals 13 residues. Germline V gene data show CDR1 as SGHDT and CDR2 as YYEEEE. The CDR3 loop reads CASMTPRSTEAFF. The DNA of the CDR3 is TGTGCCAGCATGACTCCCCGGAGTACTGAAGCTTTCTTT.

Only one count was recorded for this clone. The V and J genes are TRBV4-3 and TRBJ1-3; D possibly corresponds to TRBD1 (6 bases). The V and J ends lost 0 bases and 4 bases respectively, with 13 bases between them. This CDR3 is 16 amino acids long. Germline V gives CDR1 LGHNA, CDR2 YSLEER. The CDR3 DNA is TGCGCCAGCAGCCAAGAGACAGGTTCGCAAGGAAACACCATATATTTT. It yields the protein CASSQETGSQGNTIYF.

This clone was counted between two and nine times. V is TRBV7-3 and J is TRBJ2-1; 8 bases are shared with TRBD1. This CDR3 spans 16 amino acids. Germline V CDR1 and CDR2: SGHTA, FQGTGA. V dropped 4 bases and J dropped 4; count of bases not matched to a gene: 9. CDR3 in DNA: TGTGCCAGCAGCTACTGGACAGGGTGGGTATACAATGAGCAGTTCTTC. The encoded protein is CASSYWTGWVYNEQFF.

The chain is built from TRBV7-6 and TRBJ1-4; D unresolved. The length of the CDR3 is 15 residues. V gave up 4 bases and J gave up 5 bases, with 14 bases separating them. The germline V gene has CDR1 SGHVS and CDR2 FNYEAQ. The CDR3: CASSSLRSQNEKLFF. The CDR3 DNA reads TGTGCCAGCAGCTCCTTAAGGAGCCAGAATGAAAAACTGTTTTTT.

V usage is TRBV30 and J usage is TRBJ1-2; the D is unclear. The CDR3 consists of 14 residues. Trimming took off 3 bases at V and 4 bases at J, with 15 bases between the two ends. The V gene's germline CDR1 is GTSNPN and CDR2 SVGIG (reference sequence). This CDR3 is CAWSAPNSLYGYTF. CDR3 nucleotides: TGTGCCTGGAGCGCTCCGAACTCTCTCTATGGCTACACCTTC.

DNA of the CDR3: TGCGCCAGCAGCCAAGATCCCCAGGGATCGGATCTCTATAATTCACCCCTCCACTTT. It encodes CASSQDPQGSDLYNSPLHF. This rearrangement joins TRBV4-1 to TRBJ1-6; weak D call: TRBD1 (5 bases). CDR1 and CDR2 from the germline V gene are MGHRA and YSYEKL. The CDR3 has 19 amino acids. With 0 bases removed from V and 3 bases from J, the gap between germline ends came to 18 bases.

CDR3 sequence: CASSEGQGAQNTEAFF. The DNA for the CDR3 is TGTGCCAGCAGTGAAGGGCAGGGGGCGCAGAACACTGAAGCTTTCTTT. J is TRBJ1-1 and V is TRBV6-1, with TRBD1 matching 8 bases. Trimming at V came to 1 base and at J to 1 base, leaving 5 bases not matched to a gene. Germline CDR1 reads MNHNS; CDR2 reads SASEGT. CDR3 length: 16 amino acids.

The chain has TRBV11-3 and TRBJ2-7; D is perhaps TRBD1 (6 bases). In germline, CDR1 is SGHNT, CDR2 YENEEA. V was trimmed by 3 bases and J by 1 base, leaving 10 bases between them. The CDR3 totals 14 residues. CDR3 sequence reads: CASSFSGHSYEQYF. CDR3 coding DNA: TGTGCCAGCAGCTTTTCGGGACATTCCTACGAGCAGTACTTC.

V and J are TRBV15 and TRBJ2-1; D perhaps matches TRBD1 (6 bases). CDR1 LNHNV and CDR2 YYDKDF come from the germline V gene (reference sequence). Trimming pared 0 bases from V and 1 base from J, leaving 7 bases between. The CDR3 spans 15 residues. The CDR3 loop is CATSRDRGSYNEQFF. The CDR3 coding sequence is TGTGCCACCAGCAGAGATAGGGGGTCCTACAATGAGCAGTTCTTC. The full variable domain, rest sourced from reference TRBV15 and TRBJ2-1, is DAMVIQNPRYQVTQFGKPVTLSCSQTLNHNVMYWYQQKSSQAPKLLFHYYDKDFNNEADTPDNFQSRRPNTSFCFLDIRSPGLGDTAMYLCATSRDRGSYNEQFFGPGTRLTVL.

This clone was seen once. J is TRBJ1-6 and V is TRBV7-2, with a weak D call TRBD1 (6 bases). Germline V gene sequence: CDR1 SGHTA, CDR2 FQGNSA. This CDR3 is built from 15 residues. Trimming took off 4 bases at V and 3 bases at J, with 10 bases between the two ends. The CDR3 is CASSSRQVYNSPLHF. CDR3 DNA: TGTGCCAGCAGCTCCCGACAGGTCTATAATTCACCCCTCCACTTT.

The chain has TRBV6-5 and TRBJ2-3; TRBD2 is a possible D gene (6 bases). The germline V gene encodes CDR1 MNHEY and CDR2 SVGAGI. The CDR3 spans 16 residues. V gave up 0 bases and J gave up 1 base, with 11 bases separating them. CDR3 in DNA: TGTGCCAGCAGTTACTCGCCGGGAGAGGGCACAGATACGCAGTATTTT. It translates to CASSYSPGEGTDTQYF.

The rearrangement joins TRBV4-1 to TRBJ2-5; TRBD2 matches at 11 bases. With 3 bases clipped from V and 2 bases from J, the junction kept 11 bases outside the gene matches. This CDR3 region has 18 residues. In germline, CDR1 is MGHRA, CDR2 YSYEKL. The CDR3 protein is CASSHPLLAGDLQETQYF. In DNA form, the CDR3 reads TGCGCCAGCAGCCATCCACTACTAGCGGGGGACCTACAAGAGACCCAGTACTTC.